Listed here are 30 T cell receptor beta chains from one sample, sequenced in a study of T cell responses to AZD1222 COVID-19 vaccine. Repertoires were generated with immunoSEQ multiplex PCR, while TCRdb's copy carries only in-frame clones and drops some. The profile shows roughly 150,000 clones, around 92% of them singletons. The sample here was peripheral blood, taken on day 0 of AZD1222 vaccination. The receptors were sampled from an adult in good health.

This chain links TRBV30 with TRBJ1-1; D perhaps matches TRBD1 (6 bases). V dropped 2 bases and J dropped 5 bases, with 12 bases sitting between them. The CDR3 covers 13 residues. Germline loops: CDR1 GTSNPN, CDR2 SVGIG (reference sequence). The CDR3 coding sequence is TGTGCCTGGAGTCCCGAAGGGGGGACTGAAGCTTTCTTT. This encodes CAWSPEGGTEAFF. Full variable domain (missing parts from reference TRBV30 and TRBJ1-1): SQTIHQWPATLVQPVGSPLSLECTVEGTSNPNLYWYRQAAGRGLQLLFYSVGIGQISSEVPQNLSASRPQDRQFILSSKKLLLSDSGFYLCAWSPEGGTEAFFGQGTRLTVV.

The chain recombines TRBV30 with TRBJ2-6, with D possibly TRBD1 on 6 matching bases. The CDR3 is 17 amino acids. V was shortened by 6 bases and J by 0 bases, with 18 bases between the two germline ends. Germline CDR1 GTSNPN, CDR2 SVGIG (reference sequence). The CDR3 DNA sequence: TGTGCCTGCACAACCGGGGACACGAGCTCTGGGGCCAACGTCCTGACTTTC. It specifies CACTTGDTSSGANVLTF.

V and J are TRBV3-1 (or the pseudogene TRBV3-2) and TRBJ2-1, with 14 bases matching TRBD2. Germline V lookup: CDR1 LGHDT, CDR2 YNNKEL (reference sequence). Trimming at V came to 0 bases and at J to 2 bases, leaving 12 bases not matched to a gene. The CDR3 is made up of 21 amino acids. CDR3 residues: CASSQDRLAGGRYQTYNEQFF. For the CDR3, the DNA is TGTGCCAGCAGCCAAGACCGACTAGCGGGAGGGCGGTATCAAACCTACAATGAGCAGTTCTTC.

The sample holds a few counts of this clone. The V gene is TRBV7-3, the J gene TRBJ2-2; 8 nucleotides line up with TRBD1. Germline CDR1 and CDR2: SGHTA and FQGTGA. The CDR3 has 16 residues. The V and J ends lost 4 bases and 3 bases, in that order; junction bases with no gene match: 7. The CDR3 loop is CASSSRTGMDTGELFF. As DNA, the CDR3 is TGTGCCAGCAGCTCCAGGACAGGGATGGACACCGGGGAGCTGTTTTTT.

V is TRBV6-2 or TRBV6-3 and J is TRBJ1-1, with a tentative D call TRBD1 (6 bases). This CDR3 is 14 amino acids long. Germline V gene data show CDR1 as MNHEY and CDR2 as SVGEGT. Trimming removed 6 bases at V and 1 base at J, with 12 bases between. The DNA for the CDR3 is TGTGCCAGCAGCTTGGGACAAGCGAACACTGAAGCTTTCTTT. This gives the protein CASSLGQANTEAFF.

V gene TRBV10-3 combines with J gene TRBJ1-6; possibly TRBD1 for D (5 bases). Germline V CDR1 and CDR2: ENHRY, SYGVKD. The V gene lost 8 bases and the J gene lost 3 bases, with 8 bases spanning the gap. The length of the CDR3 is 13 residues. CDR3: CAIGGLYNSPLHF. For the CDR3, the DNA is TGTGCCATCGGGGGTCTCTATAATTCACCCCTCCACTTT.

The rearrangement links TRBV11-2 to TRBJ1-1, with unresolved D. Germline V lookup: CDR1 SGHAT, CDR2 FQNNGV. V shed 0 bases and J shed 1 base, with 6 bases lying between them. This CDR3 comprises 14 residues. This chain's CDR3 is CASSLEPENTEAFF. CDR3 DNA: TGTGCCAGCAGCTTAGAGCCAGAGAACACTGAAGCTTTCTTT.

The rearrangement uses TRBV29-1 and TRBJ2-7, with D perhaps matching TRBD2 (6 bases). Trimming cost V 6 bases and J 2 bases, with 17 bases left between them. The length of the CDR3 is 14 residues. CDR1 is SQVTM and CDR2 is ANQGSEA in the germline V gene. The CDR3 bases are TGCAGCGTCCATGCCCGGGACTTTCCCTACGAGCAGTACTTC. Translating gives CSVHARDFPYEQYF.

This clone was observed a few times. The chain carries TRBV4-2 and TRBJ1-2; D remains ambiguous. The CDR3 is 14 residues long. Germline CDR1 LGHNA, CDR2 YNFKEQ. Deletions cut 0 bases from V and 6 bases from J, with 11 bases between. Here the CDR3 DNA reads TGTGCCAGCAGCCAAGATGGCACAGACGATGGCTACACCTTC. Protein product: CASSQDGTDDGYTF.

In this sample, this clone turned up once. The chain combines TRBV7-8 with TRBJ2-7, with TRBD1 matching over 12 bases. The germline V gene has CDR1 SGHVS and CDR2 FQNEAQ. The CDR3 is 17 residues long. The V and J ends lost 0 bases and 5 bases, in that order; junction bases with no gene match: 8. The DNA for the CDR3 is TGTGCCAGCAGCTTAGCGAGGGACAGGGGGCGTCGGAACGAGCAGTACTTC. This encodes CASSLARDRGRRNEQYF.

This rearrangement joins TRBV7-3 to TRBJ2-3; 11 bases are shared with TRBD2. The germline V gene has CDR1 SGHTA and CDR2 FQGTGA. V dropped 4 bases and J dropped 1; count of bases not matched to a gene: 1. The CDR3 totals 15 residues. The DNA for the CDR3 is TGTGCCAGCAGCTCGGGACTAGCGGGCACAGATACGCAGTATTTT. Amino acids: CASSSGLAGTDTQYF.

This chain connects TRBV24-1 to TRBJ2-1; possibly TRBD1 or TRBD2 for D (5 bases each). Deletions cut 0 bases from V and 12 bases from J, with 8 bases between. CDR3 length equals 12 residues. Germline assignment: CDR1 KGHDR and CDR2 SFDVKD. This CDR3 is CATSDLEGRQFF. CDR3 nucleotides: TGTGCCACCAGTGATTTGGAGGGGCGGCAGTTCTTC.

The sample holds a few counts of this clone. This chain joins TRBV6-5 and TRBJ1-1, with TRBD1 identical over 9 bases. The CDR3 extends over 13 amino acids. Germline values: CDR1 MNHEY, CDR2 SVGAGI. V dropped 11 bases and J dropped 5; count of bases not matched to a gene: 9. The CDR3 coding sequence is TGTGCCTTCAAAGACAGGGGGGATACTGAAGCTTTCTTT. Translation: CAFKDRGDTEAFF.

This chain links TRBV27 with TRBJ1-2; D perhaps matches TRBD1 (5 bases). CDR3 length equals 14 residues. Germline-derived CDR1 and CDR2 are MNHEY and SMNVEV (reference sequence). V lost 4 bases and J 4 bases, leaving 13 bases between the germline ends. The CDR3 sequence is CASSYAGGAYGYTF. The DNA of the CDR3 is TGTGCCAGCAGTTATGCAGGAGGGGCCTATGGCTACACCTTC.

This clone was seen only a few times. The V and J genes are TRBV20-1 and TRBJ2-1; 7 nucleotides agree with TRBD1. The J segment lost 10 bases and the V segment lost 3 bases, leaving 3 bases of the junction unmatched. The CDR3 contains 11 residues. Germline V gene sequence: CDR1 DFQATT, CDR2 SNEGSKA (reference sequence). The CDR3 DNA sequence: TGCAGTGCTAGCCCGGACAGGGAGCAGTTCTTC. This translates into CSASPDREQFF.

The chain has TRBV5-1 and TRBJ2-7; 13 nucleotides line up with TRBD2. Germline V gene sequence: CDR1 SGHRS, CDR2 YFSETQ. J lost 2 bases, V lost 4 bases, and 6 bases had no gene match. The CDR3 totals 16 residues. CDR3 residues: CASSGGLAGIPYEQYF. As DNA, the CDR3 is TGCGCCAGCAGCGGGGGACTAGCGGGGATCCCCTACGAGCAGTACTTC.

J is TRBJ2-7 and V is TRBV27; TRBD2 matches at 10 bases. V shed 3 bases and J 2 bases; nucleotides not matched to a gene: 4. The CDR3 extends over 15 amino acids. CDR1 is MNHEY, CDR2 SMNVEV, per germline (reference sequence). The CDR3, as DNA: TGTGCCAGCAGTTTGACTAGCGGGTACACCTACGAGCAGTACTTC. This gives the protein CASSLTSGYTYEQYF.

The chain recombines TRBV21-1 with TRBJ1-5. TRBV21-1 is given as a pseudogene. This CDR3 is built from 14 residues. CDR3 DNA sequence: TGTGCCAGCAGCCCCAGGAGAAGCAATCAGCCCCAGCATTTT. As protein: CASSPRRSNQPQHF.

The chain has TRBV25-1 and TRBJ2-2; possible D gene TRBD2, 5 bases. Trimming cost V 2 bases and J 5 bases, with 18 bases left between them. The CDR3 sequence is 17 residues long. CDR1 is MGHDK and CDR2 is SYGVNS in the germline V gene. The CDR3 here is CASSEVRGPEGTGELFF. CDR3 sequence (DNA): TGTGCCAGCAGTGAAGTACGAGGGCCCGAGGGTACCGGGGAGCTGTTTTTT.

This chain links TRBV19 with TRBJ1-1; 8 bases are shared with TRBD1. CDR1 is LNHDA and CDR2 is SQIVND in the germline V gene (reference sequence). V lost 5 bases and J lost 1; bases outside the gene matches: 9. CDR3 size: 16 residues. The CDR3 DNA sequence: TGTGCCAGTAGTTACCATAGGACAGGGCCGAACACTGAAGCTTTCTTT. The encoded protein is CASSYHRTGPNTEAFF.

This chain uses TRBV3-1 (or the pseudogene TRBV3-2) with TRBJ2-7, with D maybe TRBD2 (6 bases). V shed 1 base and J shed 4 bases, with 17 bases lying between them. Germline assignment: CDR1 LGHDT and CDR2 YNNKEL (reference sequence). This CDR3 is built from 16 residues. The CDR3 loop is CASSQAPWRGDYEQYF. CDR3 nucleotide sequence: TGTGCCAGCAGCCAAGCCCCCTGGCGGGGTGATTACGAGCAGTACTTC.

The V call is TRBV7-2, the J call TRBJ1-2; D is possibly TRBD1 (5 bases). V was pared by 5 bases and J by 8 bases, with 18 bases between. Germline CDR1 and CDR2: SGHTA and FQGNSA. The CDR3 covers 14 residues. CDR3 nucleotide sequence: TGTGCCAGCAGCCCCCCGGGGGAGGGCCGGGGCTACACCTTC. It yields the protein CASSPPGEGRGYTF. The full variable domain, completed using reference TRBV7-2 and TRBJ1-2, is GAGVSQSPSNKVTEKGKDVELRCDPISGHTALYWYRQSLGQGLEFLIYFQGNSAPDKSGLPSDRFSAERTGGSVSTLTIQRTQQEDSAVYLCASSPPGEGRGYTFGSGTRLTVV.

The chain uses TRBV27 and TRBJ2-7; D is perhaps TRBD2 (6 bases). The CDR3 covers 13 residues. V lost 0 bases, J lost 5 bases, and 8 bases lay in between. Per the germline V gene, CDR1 is MNHEY and CDR2 is SMNVEV (reference sequence). CDR3 sequence reads: CASSLSEGHEQYF. The CDR3 nucleotides read TGTGCCAGCAGTTTATCGGAGGGCCACGAGCAGTACTTC.

The J gene is TRBJ1-1, the V gene TRBV3-1 (or the pseudogene TRBV3-2); D gene ambiguous. CDR1 and CDR2 from the germline V gene are LGHDT and YNNKEL (reference sequence). V was cut by 3 bases and J by 7 bases, with 9 bases left in between. The CDR3 is made up of 12 amino acids. CDR3 nucleotides: TGTGCCAGCAGCCAGACGGCGCGTGAAGCTTTCTTT. Amino acids: CASSQTAREAFF.

This clone appeared a few times. This rearrangement joins TRBV12-3 or TRBV12-4 to TRBJ1-2; D might be TRBD1 (5 bases). V was trimmed by 5 bases and J by 8 bases, leaving 12 bases between them. The CDR3 has 12 residues. The CDR3 nucleotides are TGTGCCAGCAGTCCCGACAGAAGGGGCTACACCTTC. Amino acid sequence: CASSPDRRGYTF.

The CDR3 nucleotides are TGTGCCAGCAGCTTAGTGCCGGGGGCCGAGAACACTGAAGCTTTCTTT. It yields the protein CASSLVPGAENTEAFF. The rearrangement links TRBV7-9 to TRBJ1-1; tentatively, D is TRBD1 (6 bases). V shed 1 base and J shed 1 base, with 13 bases lying between them. Germline V gene data show CDR1 as SEHNR and CDR2 as FQNEAQ (reference sequence). The CDR3 covers 16 residues. The whole variable domain, filled in from reference TRBV7-9 and TRBJ1-1, reads DTGVSQNPRHKITKRGQNVTFRCDPISEHNRLYWYRQTLGQGPEFLTYFQNEAQLEKSRLLSDRFSAERPKGSFSTLEIQRTEQGDSAMYLCASSLVPGAENTEAFFGQGTRLTVV.

The CDR3 sequence: CASSLGLAGTYEQYF. The CDR3 DNA reads as TGTGCCAGCAGCTTGGGGCTAGCGGGGACCTACGAGCAGTACTTC. The chain combines TRBV5-4 with TRBJ2-7; 9 bases are a match to TRBD2. The junction had 3 bases not matched to a gene; V was cut back by 0 bases and J by 2 bases. The CDR3 has 15 residues. Germline V gene sequence: CDR1 SGHNT, CDR2 YYREEE (reference sequence). The full variable domain, its missing parts supplied by reference TRBV5-4 and TRBJ2-7, is ETGVTQSPTHLIKTRGQQVTLRCSSQSGHNTVSWYQQALGQGPQFIFQYYREEENGRGNFPPRFSGLQFPNYSSELNVNALELDDSALYLCASSLGLAGTYEQYFGPGTRLTVT.

The chain recombines TRBV19 with TRBJ1-3; 7 nucleotides match TRBD1. Germline-derived CDR1 and CDR2 are LNHDA and SQIVND (reference sequence). CDR3 length equals 16 residues. After removal of 8 bases from V and 0 bases from J, the junction contained 10 bases not matched to a gene. The CDR3 region is CASWDYQGDSGNTIYF. The CDR3 bases are TGTGCCAGTTGGGACTATCAGGGGGACTCTGGAAACACCATATATTTT. The whole variable domain, remainder taken from reference TRBV19 and TRBJ1-3, is DGGITQSPKYLFRKEGQNVTLSCEQNLNHDAMYWYRQDPGQGLRLIYYSQIVNDFQKGDIAEGYSVSREKKESFPLTVTSAQKNPTAFYLCASWDYQGDSGNTIYFGEGSWLTVV.

The chain has TRBV7-2 and TRBJ2-2; 11 bases match TRBD2. Germline CDR1 is SGHTA and CDR2 is FQGNSA. V shed 3 bases and J 4 bases; nucleotides not matched to a gene: 4. The CDR3 length is 16 residues. This CDR3 reads CASSFSGRVSTGELFF. In DNA, the CDR3 is TGTGCCAGCAGCTTTAGCGGGAGGGTCTCCACCGGGGAGCTGTTTTTT.

This clone is a singleton in its sample. The CDR3 DNA sequence: TGTGCCAGCAGCGACGACAGGCAGAACACTGAAGCTTTCTTT. This sequence encodes CASSDDRQNTEAFF. The chain is built from TRBV6-6 and TRBJ1-1; a possible D gene is TRBD1 (6 bases). Germline V gene lookup returns CDR1 MNHNY and CDR2 SVGAGI (reference sequence). The V end was cut by 6 bases, the J end by 1 base, with 12 bases between. CDR3 length equals 14 residues.